This is a list of T cell receptor beta chains from one sample in a study of shared clonotypes between healthy human individuals. The repertoire was sequenced with immunoSEQ multiplex PCR; TCRdb's copy has only in-frame clones and lacks some. Of nearly 750,000 clones listed, approximately 77% are singletons. The specimen was memory CD4+ T cells sorted from blood. The receptor set was obtained from a woman in her 30s in good health. Each CDR3 is given with its conserved first and last residue. D genes are given only for firm matches. The size of a clone is reported for some rows only, either as once, few or many, or as a class for expanded clones.

j_call: TRBJ2-1
d_call: -
v_call: TRBV15
clone_size: -
cdr3_nt: TGTGCCACCAGCGGCGACCCTTTCACGAACAATGAGCAGTTCTTC
cdr3_aa: CATSGDPFTNNEQFF

j_call: TRBJ1-1
d_call: -
v_call: TRBV6-1
clone_size: -
cdr3_nt: TGTGCCAGCAGTGAAGCAGATACAGGATACACTGAAGCTTTCTTT
cdr3_aa: CASSEADTGYTEAFF

j_call: TRBJ2-4
d_call: -
v_call: TRBV11-2
clone_size: -
cdr3_nt: TGTGCCAGCAGTGAGAGGGTAGCCAAAAACATTCAGTACTTC
cdr3_aa: CASSERVAKNIQYF

j_call: TRBJ2-5
d_call: -
v_call: TRBV18
clone_size: -
cdr3_nt: TGTGCCAGCTCACCAGATGGAGAGACCCAGTACTTC
cdr3_aa: CASSPDGETQYF

j_call: TRBJ1-3
d_call: -
v_call: TRBV6-1
clone_size: -
cdr3_nt: TGTGCCAGCACCGCGACAGCCAACTCTGGAAACACCATATATTTT
cdr3_aa: CASTATANSGNTIYF

j_call: TRBJ1-1
d_call: TRBD1
v_call: TRBV2
clone_size: many
cdr3_nt: TGTGCCAGCTCACCAGCCGGGACAGCTGTGAACACTGAAGCTTTCTTT
cdr3_aa: CASSPAGTAVNTEAFF

j_call: TRBJ2-2
d_call: -
v_call: TRBV7-3
clone_size: -
cdr3_nt: TGTGCCAGCAGCTTATCGTCGGCTAGCCTCCCCGGGGAGCTGTTTTTT
cdr3_aa: CASSLSSASLPGELFF

j_call: TRBJ2-6
d_call: -
v_call: TRBV27
clone_size: -
cdr3_nt: TGTGCCAGCAGTTTAGGCCGGAACTCTGGGGCCAACGTCCTGACTTTC
cdr3_aa: CASSLGRNSGANVLTF

j_call: TRBJ2-7
d_call: -
v_call: TRBV28
clone_size: -
cdr3_nt: TGTGCCAGCAGGGCCGGGGGAAATCACGAGCAGTACTTC
cdr3_aa: CASRAGGNHEQYF

j_call: TRBJ2-3
d_call: TRBD2
v_call: TRBV11-2
clone_size: -
cdr3_nt: TGTGCCAGCGGACGACTAGCGGGAGGGCCAGGGCTCACAGATACGCAGTATTTT
cdr3_aa: CASGRLAGGPGLTDTQYF

j_call: TRBJ2-1
d_call: -
v_call: TRBV27
clone_size: -
cdr3_nt: TGTGCCAGCAGTTTAGGTCTGGGGGCCTACAATGAGCAGTTCTTC
cdr3_aa: CASSLGLGAYNEQFF

j_call: TRBJ1-2
d_call: TRBD1
v_call: TRBV27
clone_size: -
cdr3_nt: TGTGCCAGCAGAGACAGGGGAGCAAACTATGGCTACACCTTC
cdr3_aa: CASRDRGANYGYTF

j_call: TRBJ2-7
d_call: TRBD1
v_call: TRBV25-1
clone_size: few
cdr3_nt: TGTGCCAGCAGTGCAGGACAGGGAACCTACGAGCAGTACTTC
cdr3_aa: CASSAGQGTYEQYF

j_call: TRBJ1-2
d_call: TRBD1
v_call: TRBV5-5
clone_size: -
cdr3_nt: TGTGCCAGCAGCGACGGACAGGGATCCTATGGCTACACCTTC
cdr3_aa: CASSDGQGSYGYTF

j_call: TRBJ2-5
d_call: -
v_call: TRBV6-1
clone_size: -
cdr3_nt: TGTGCCAGCAGTGATCCGGGAATCCTACAAGAGACCCAGTACTTC
cdr3_aa: CASSDPGILQETQYF

j_call: TRBJ1-3
d_call: -
v_call: TRBV11-3
clone_size: -
cdr3_nt: TGTGCCAGCAGCTCCCTCGGACGCCACTCTGGAAACACCATATATTTT
cdr3_aa: CASSSLGRHSGNTIYF

j_call: TRBJ2-3
d_call: -
v_call: TRBV19
clone_size: -
cdr3_nt: TGTGCCAGTAGTATCCTGAACACAGATACGCAGTATTTT
cdr3_aa: CASSILNTDTQYF

j_call: TRBJ1-3
d_call: -
v_call: TRBV27
clone_size: few
cdr3_nt: TGTGCCACCAAAGCCGGGGTGGGATCTGGAAACACCATATATTTT
cdr3_aa: CATKAGVGSGNTIYF

j_call: TRBJ2-5
d_call: -
v_call: TRBV2
clone_size: -
cdr3_nt: TGTGCCAGCACTCCAGAAGGGGTCCAAGAGACCCAGTACTTC
cdr3_aa: CASTPEGVQETQYF

j_call: TRBJ2-1
d_call: -
v_call: TRBV11-2
clone_size: -
cdr3_nt: TGTGCCAGCAGCTTAGATGAACCCGGGACTCCCTCCTACAATGAGCAGTTCTTC
cdr3_aa: CASSLDEPGTPSYNEQFF

j_call: TRBJ2-5
d_call: -
v_call: TRBV29-1
clone_size: -
cdr3_nt: TGCAGCGTTGACGCGGCGGGGCAAGAGACCCAGTACTTC
cdr3_aa: CSVDAAGQETQYF

j_call: TRBJ1-5
d_call: -
v_call: TRBV6-1
clone_size: -
cdr3_nt: TGTGCCAGCAATCTATGGACAGCAGGACAGCCCCAGCATTTT
cdr3_aa: CASNLWTAGQPQHF

j_call: TRBJ1-1
d_call: -
v_call: TRBV11-3
clone_size: -
cdr3_nt: TGTGCCAGCAGCCACTGGGCGAACACTGAAGCTTTCTTT
cdr3_aa: CASSHWANTEAFF

j_call: TRBJ1-2
d_call: TRBD1
v_call: TRBV28
clone_size: few
cdr3_nt: TGTGCCAGCAGGGTCGACAGGGTATATGGCTACACCTTC
cdr3_aa: CASRVDRVYGYTF

j_call: TRBJ1-3
d_call: -
v_call: TRBV29-1
clone_size: -
cdr3_nt: TGCAGCGTTAAAAGGGGTTCTGGAAACACCATATATTTT
cdr3_aa: CSVKRGSGNTIYF

j_call: TRBJ2-3
d_call: TRBD1
v_call: TRBV5-1
clone_size: -
cdr3_nt: TGCGCCAGCAGCCACGGACAGGGCACAGATACGCAGTATTTT
cdr3_aa: CASSHGQGTDTQYF

j_call: TRBJ2-2
d_call: -
v_call: TRBV19
clone_size: -
cdr3_nt: TGTGCCAGTAGTATCGCGTTCGCCGGGGAGCTGTTTTTT
cdr3_aa: CASSIAFAGELFF

j_call: TRBJ2-7
d_call: -
v_call: TRBV7-8
clone_size: -
cdr3_nt: TGTGCCAGCAGCTTAGGCCGGGCCCCGGGCGAGCAGTACTTC
cdr3_aa: CASSLGRAPGEQYF

j_call: TRBJ1-1
d_call: TRBD1
v_call: TRBV19
clone_size: -
cdr3_nt: TGTGCCAGTAGTCCTCGGACAGGGGGGGGAGTCACTGAAGCTTTCTTT
cdr3_aa: CASSPRTGGGVTEAFF

j_call: TRBJ2-4
d_call: TRBD1
v_call: TRBV10-2
clone_size: many
cdr3_nt: TGCGCCAGCAGCGGCAGGGGGCTGGCCAAAAACATTCAGTACTTC
cdr3_aa: CASSGRGLAKNIQYF

j_call: TRBJ2-2
d_call: -
v_call: TRBV21-1
clone_size: -
cdr3_nt: TGTGCCAGCAGCAAAGGGAGGTCGCAGGCAAACACCGGGGAGCTGTTTTTT
cdr3_aa: CASSKGRSQANTGELFF

j_call: TRBJ2-7
d_call: TRBD2
v_call: TRBV4-2
clone_size: few
cdr3_nt: TGTGCCAGCAGCCAAGCTCGACTAGCGGGAGGTCTCGAGCAGTACTTC
cdr3_aa: CASSQARLAGGLEQYF

j_call: TRBJ1-2
d_call: -
v_call: TRBV15
clone_size: few
cdr3_nt: TGTGCCACCAGCAGAGATAACGTGGACGGCGGGGCCTTC
cdr3_aa: CATSRDNVDGGAF

j_call: TRBJ1-4
d_call: TRBD1
v_call: TRBV2
clone_size: -
cdr3_nt: TGTGCCAGCAGCGGACTGCCGGACAGGGCGGGTAATGAAAAACTGTTTTTT
cdr3_aa: CASSGLPDRAGNEKLFF

j_call: TRBJ2-1
d_call: -
v_call: TRBV19
clone_size: -
cdr3_nt: TGTGCCAGTAGTCTACAGGGTTCACGTTACAATGAGCAGTTCTTC
cdr3_aa: CASSLQGSRYNEQFF

j_call: TRBJ2-1
d_call: TRBD2
v_call: TRBV2
clone_size: -
cdr3_nt: TGTGCCAGCAAAACTAGCGGGAATGAGCAGTTCTTC
cdr3_aa: CASKTSGNEQFF

j_call: TRBJ2-2
d_call: -
v_call: TRBV6-1
clone_size: -
cdr3_nt: TGTGCCAGCAGTGGGCGGGACGTGTACACCGGGGAGCTGTTTTTT
cdr3_aa: CASSGRDVYTGELFF

j_call: TRBJ2-5
d_call: -
v_call: TRBV19
clone_size: -
cdr3_nt: TGTGCCAGTAGGGGAACGTCGGAGACCCAGTACTTC
cdr3_aa: CASRGTSETQYF

j_call: TRBJ1-2
d_call: TRBD1
v_call: TRBV7-9
clone_size: -
cdr3_nt: TGTGCCAGCAGCCCAACGAGGACAGGGGACTATGGCTACACCTTC
cdr3_aa: CASSPTRTGDYGYTF

j_call: TRBJ1-5
d_call: -
v_call: TRBV18
clone_size: once
cdr3_nt: TGTGCCAGCTCAGGGCAGCCCCAGCATTTT
cdr3_aa: CASSGQPQHF

j_call: TRBJ2-3
d_call: -
v_call: TRBV5-1
clone_size: once
cdr3_nt: TGCGCCAGCAGCTTGGCGCAGGGTGTCGTTACAGATACGCAGTATTTT
cdr3_aa: CASSLAQGVVTDTQYF

j_call: TRBJ2-6
d_call: TRBD1
v_call: TRBV19
clone_size: -
cdr3_nt: TGTGCCAGTAGAGGACAGGTGTCTGGGGCCAACGTCCTGACTTTC
cdr3_aa: CASRGQVSGANVLTF

j_call: TRBJ2-1
d_call: -
v_call: TRBV6-5
clone_size: -
cdr3_nt: TGTGCCAGCACTGGGGGGTCAAATGAGCAGTTCTTC
cdr3_aa: CASTGGSNEQFF

j_call: TRBJ1-2
d_call: TRBD1
v_call: TRBV28
clone_size: -
cdr3_nt: TGTGCCAGCAGTACTCCGGGACAGGGGGCGCGAGGTGGCTACACCTTC
cdr3_aa: CASSTPGQGARGGYTF

j_call: TRBJ2-7
d_call: -
v_call: TRBV7-8
clone_size: -
cdr3_nt: TGTGCCAGCAGCTTAATCGAATGGGGGGAGCAGTACTTC
cdr3_aa: CASSLIEWGEQYF

j_call: TRBJ1-2
d_call: -
v_call: TRBV2
clone_size: -
cdr3_nt: TGTGCCAGCAGCCTAGCCAGGACGGCCAACTATGGCTACACCTTC
cdr3_aa: CASSLARTANYGYTF

j_call: TRBJ1-1
d_call: -
v_call: TRBV5-1
clone_size: -
cdr3_nt: TGCGCCAGCAGCTTGGGACCGACCAGGAGCACTGAAGCTTTCTTT
cdr3_aa: CASSLGPTRSTEAFF

j_call: TRBJ1-2
d_call: TRBD1
v_call: TRBV6-5
clone_size: -
cdr3_nt: TGTGCCAGCAGTTACAGGGGACAGGGGAAGGTTGGCTACACCTTC
cdr3_aa: CASSYRGQGKVGYTF